Sequencing of this T cell receptor (beta chain) was carried out in a study of T-cell memory formation after mild COVID-19. TCRdb recomputed calls from the 5' RACE reads with MiXCR, one row per CDR3 protein. Among around 140,000 distinct CDR3 sequences, about 19% were seen once, and the ten largest hold about 2.1%. From germline, CDR1 is LGHNA and CDR2 YSLEER. This CDR3 contains 16 residues. Unmatched junction bases numbered 7, after V lost 1 base and J lost 6 bases. The chain carries TRBV4-3 and TRBJ1-2; 11 nucleotides agree with TRBD1. Material for sequencing was PBMCs or a T cell subset sorted from them (not recorded which). This receptor was obtained from an adult woman who had mild COVID-19 (a few samples of this study predate the infection). Cell type and time point are not known. The CDR3 is CASSQVILDRGHGYTF. DNA for the CDR3: TGCGCCAGCAGCCAAGTAATATTGGACAGGGGGCATGGCTACACCTTC.